Following are 9 T cell receptor beta chains from one sample sequenced in a study of graft-versus-host responses after intestinal transplantation. Clones were sequenced by immunoSEQ multiplex PCR, and TCRdb holds only the in-frame ones, with some missing. Of more than 10,000 clones in the sample, roughly a third were seen once. This specimen was alloreactive CD4+ T cells from a mixed lymphocyte reaction culture, taken before transplantation. Specified subset: CFSE-low proliferating T cells sorted from approximately 6-day pre-transplant mixed lymphocyte reaction (GvH or HvG direction). The receptors were gathered from a human patient who was an organ donor for intestinal transplantation.

The V call is TRBV4-1, the J call TRBJ2-2; D might be TRBD1 (6 bases). CDR1 and CDR2 (germline): MGHRA, YSYEKL. V lost 3 bases and J 6 bases, leaving 8 bases between the germline ends. The CDR3 totals 13 residues. CDR3 in amino acids: CASSQYRAGELFF. The CDR3 DNA reads as TGCGCCAGCAGCCAGTACAGGGCCGGGGAGCTGTTTTTT.

In DNA, the CDR3 is TGTGCCAGCACCTCGGGACTAGTGGCCTACGAGCAGTACTTC. Protein: CASTSGLVAYEQYF. The chain uses TRBV28 and TRBJ2-7; 8 bases agree with TRBD2. J lost 2 bases, V lost 7 bases, and 7 bases had no gene match. Germline V gives CDR1 MDHEN, CDR2 SYDVKM. This CDR3 spans 14 amino acids.

This clone was counted once. The V gene is TRBV19, the J gene TRBJ1-6; the match to TRBD1 covers 7 bases. The CDR3 spans 15 residues. After removal of 5 bases from V and 3 bases from J, the junction contained 4 bases not matched to a gene. Germline loops: CDR1 LNHDA, CDR2 SQIVND (reference sequence). The CDR3 spells CASSSYRGYNSPLHF. Written as DNA, the CDR3 is TGTGCCAGTAGTTCCTACAGGGGCTATAATTCACCCCTCCACTTT.

The V gene is TRBV6-5, the J gene TRBJ1-4; 12 nucleotides line up with TRBD1. CDR1 is MNHEY and CDR2 is SVGAGI in the germline V gene. Trimming removed 6 bases from V and 8 bases from J; junction bases left unmatched: 4. This CDR3 region has 14 residues. CDR3 in DNA: TGTGCCAGCAGAACCGGGACAGGGGGCGAAAAACTGTTTTTT. It encodes CASRTGTGGEKLFF.

Details on this clone: The junction shows a germline mismatch at one end, possibly a read error. The chain employs TRBV28 and TRBJ2-2; 10 nucleotides line up with TRBD1. The CDR3 totals 14 residues. Germline V gene lookup returns CDR1 MDHEN and CDR2 SYDVKM. CDR3 DNA: TGTGCCAGCAATGGACAGGGGGACACCGAGGAGCTGTTTTTT. Translated, it gives CASNGQGDTEELFF. The full variable domain, in which reference TRBV28 and TRBJ2-2 provide the parts outside the CDR3, is DVKVTQSSRYLVKRTGEKVFLECVQDMDHENMFWYRQDPGLGLRLIYFSYDVKMKEKGDIPEGYSVSREKKERFSLILESASTNQTSMYLCASNGQGDTEELFFGEGSRLTVL.

This CDR3 is CASTTTGISYNSPLHF. In nucleotides, the CDR3 is TGTGCCAGCACTACGACAGGAATTTCCTATAATTCACCCCTCCACTTT. The chain is built from TRBV27 and TRBJ1-6; D perhaps matches TRBD1 (6 bases). The CDR3 contains 16 residues. Trimming shortened V by 7 bases and J by 1 base, and 14 bases separated the two germline ends. CDR1 MNHEY and CDR2 SMNVEV come from the germline V gene (reference sequence).

The CDR3 DNA follows: TGTGCCAGTAGCCAAGGACAGGGAGGAGACGGCTACACCTTC. Protein sequence: CASSQGQGGDGYTF. The chain recombines TRBV19 with TRBJ1-2; 8 bases are shared with TRBD1. CDR3 length equals 14 residues. V lost 6 bases to trimming and J lost 8 bases; unmatched junction nucleotides: 11. Germline CDR1 reads LNHDA; CDR2 reads SQIVND (reference sequence).

In its sample, this clone was seen once. J is TRBJ1-4 and V is TRBV5-4; D gene unclear. The CDR3 totals 14 residues. V lost 1 base, J lost 0 bases, and 4 bases lay in between. CDR1 SGHNT and CDR2 YYREEE come from the germline V gene (reference sequence). The CDR3 region is CASSLFATNEKLFF. CDR3 nucleotide sequence: TGTGCCAGCAGCTTGTTCGCAACTAATGAAAAACTGTTTTTT.

This clone was observed a few times. J is TRBJ1-6 and V is TRBV10-3; D might be TRBD1 (5 bases). The CDR3 covers 13 residues. Trimming removed 6 bases at V and 10 bases at J, with 13 bases between. The germline V gene has CDR1 ENHRY and CDR2 SYGVKD. The CDR3 protein is CAIRQALRSPLHF. The CDR3 DNA follows: TGTGCCATCAGACAGGCCCTCAGGTCACCCCTCCACTTT.